This TCR beta chain was documented in a study of T cell responses to AZD1222 COVID-19 vaccine. The study, taken as a whole, reports: Compared with day 0, the breadth and depth of the Spike-specific TCR repertoire rose significantly after two doses of AZD1222. The repertoires were collected only after the peak T cell response.

Profiled with immunoSEQ multiplex PCR; TCRdb holds only in-frame clones, not every one. This sample has about 100,000 clones, with approximately 89% found just once. This CDR3 has 16 residues. Germline V lookup: CDR1 SGHTA, CDR2 FQGNSA. Deletions cut 2 bases from V and 4 bases from J, with 17 bases between. Concerning this clone: Its antigen remains unknown.

The chain is built from TRBV7-2 and TRBJ1-1, with D hard to call. The material sequenced was peripheral blood, taken 28 days after the second AZD1222 dose. The TCR comes from an adult who received the AZD1222 COVID-19 vaccine. CDR3 in DNA: TGTGCCAGCAGCTTATTTACGACCCTGCGGGGCACTGAAGCTTTCTTT. Translation gives CASSLFTTLRGTEAFF.